The clone carrying this T cell receptor beta chain was recorded only once. CDR1 is SGHVS, CDR2 FNYEAQ, per germline. This CDR3 contains 15 residues. Trimming cost V 1 base and J 4 bases, with 10 bases left between them. This entry is derived from a study of OX40 agonist ivuxolimab in advanced cancers. Method: immunoSEQ multiplex PCR; TCRdb's copy keeps in-frame clones and lacks some. The data show more than 40,000 clones, 75% to 95% seen once. Sequenced here: CD4+ or CD8+ T cells sorted from blood, sampled in a trial of the OX40 agonist ivuxolimab. This receptor was taken from an adult with an advanced solid tumor such as melanoma, head and neck, liver or kidney cancer. The chain is built from TRBV7-6 and TRBJ2-2; no clear D gene. The CDR3 loop reads CASSLDWQPTGELFF. The CDR3, as DNA: TGTGCCAGCAGCTTAGATTGGCAGCCCACCGGGGAGCTGTTTTTT.